This TCR beta chain is drawn from a study of blood T cell repertoires in COVID-19. CDR1 is MNHEY and CDR2 is SVGAGI in the germline V gene. The CDR3 has 14 amino acids. The V end was cut by 5 bases, the J end by 1 base, with 9 bases between. Assay: immunoSEQ multiplex PCR; the TCRdb copy retains only in-frame clones and omits some. The data contain some 150,000 clones, around 90% of them seen just once; the ten biggest clones take up about 4.2%. Sequencing was performed on peripheral blood. The clonotype comes from a woman between 55 and 75 years old with active or convalescent COVID-19. The genes are TRBV6-5 and TRBJ1-5; a weak D match, TRBD1 (5 bases). This chain's CDR3 is CASSMTESNQPQHF. The CDR3 DNA follows: TGTGCCAGCAGTATGACAGAGAGCAATCAGCCCCAGCATTTT.